The rows below give T cell receptor beta chains drawn from one sample of a study of T cell changes during pregnancy in multiple sclerosis. Clones were sequenced by immunoSEQ multiplex PCR, and TCRdb holds only the in-frame ones, with some missing. The data contain 40,000 to 50,000 clones, 90% of them singletons. Material: CD8+ T cells from peripheral blood mononuclear cells, obtained in the third trimester of pregnancy. The receptors here all came from a female donor with multiple sclerosis, enrolled in a pregnancy study. Both conserved end residues are part of each CDR3. The order of the fields is J gene, V gene, D gene, clone size, CDR3 protein, CDR3 DNA. The D gene is left open where the match is weak. Part of the rows lack a size; the others show once, few, many or a class for expanded clones.

TRBJ2-5	TRBV5-1	TRBD2	NA	CASSGAGLAQETQYF	TGCGCCAGCAGCGGAGCGGGACTCGCCCAAGAGACCCAGTACTTC
TRBJ1-5	TRBV19	TRBD1	NA	CASREQGFNQPQHF	TGTGCCAGTAGAGAACAGGGGTTCAATCAGCCCCAGCATTTT
TRBJ2-6	TRBV7-3	TRBD1	NA	CASSPTGDVGSGANVLTF	TGTGCCAGCAGTCCGACAGGGGACGTTGGCTCTGGGGCCAACGTCCTGACTTTC
TRBJ1-2	TRBV29-1	NA	NA	CSVEELSRGKTYGYTF	TGCAGCGTTGAAGAACTTTCTAGGGGCAAGACGTATGGCTACACCTTC
TRBJ2-7	TRBV11-2	TRBD1	NA	CASSSDRGGYEQYF	TGTGCCAGCAGCTCGGACAGGGGGGGCTACGAGCAGTACTTC
TRBJ1-1	TRBV19	TRBD1	once	CASIKQGIDTEAFF	TGTGCCAGTATCAAACAGGGGATCGACACTGAAGCTTTCTTT
TRBJ2-3	TRBV15	TRBD2	NA	CATSREPSGTTDTQYF	TGTGCCACCAGCAGGGAACCTAGCGGGACGACAGATACGCAGTATTTT
TRBJ1-1	TRBV6-5	TRBD1	NA	CASNNRGMNTEAFF	TGTGCCAGCAATAACAGGGGAATGAACACTGAAGCTTTCTTT
TRBJ2-7	TRBV5-4	NA	NA	CASSLRDSPYEQYF	TGTGCCAGCAGCTTGAGGGACTCCCCCTACGAGCAGTACTTC
TRBJ2-7	TRBV27	TRBD2	NA	CASSLVWTSGRDEQYF	TGTGCCAGCAGTTTAGTATGGACTAGCGGGAGAGACGAGCAGTACTTC
TRBJ2-1	TRBV27	TRBD2	NA	CASSFGTSGNNEQFF	TGTGCCAGCAGTTTTGGGACTAGCGGCAACAATGAGCAGTTCTTC
TRBJ2-5	TRBV19	TRBD2	NA	CASRGTSGGFGETQYF	TGTGCCAGTAGGGGGACTAGCGGGGGTTTTGGGGAGACCCAGTACTTC
TRBJ2-7	TRBV28	TRBD2	NA	CASSKAGVPTEQYF	TGTGCCAGCAGTAAAGCGGGAGTCCCCACCGAGCAGTACTTC
TRBJ2-1	TRBV19	NA	NA	CASSSRELDNEQFF	TGTGCCAGTAGTTCCCGGGAGCTCGACAATGAGCAGTTCTTC
TRBJ1-2	TRBV30	TRBD1	NA	CAWSARDRGFYGYTF	TGTGCCTGGAGTGCCCGGGACAGGGGGTTCTATGGCTACACCTTC
TRBJ1-6	TRBV5-3	NA	NA	CARRTDFPVPLHF	TGTGCCAGAAGGACGGACTTCCCGGTACCCCTCCACTTT
TRBJ1-1	TRBV29-1	TRBD1	NA	CSAADRVGLNTEAFF	TGCAGCGCCGCAGACAGGGTCGGGCTGAACACTGAAGCTTTCTTT
TRBJ2-1	TRBV5-6	NA	NA	CASSSAGEQFF	TGTGCCAGCAGCTCGGCGGGTGAGCAGTTCTTC
TRBJ2-7	TRBV9	TRBD2	NA	CASSVGVPGGDEQYF	TGTGCCAGCAGCGTAGGGGTTCCGGGAGGGGACGAGCAGTACTTC
TRBJ1-1	TRBV28	NA	NA	CASSQGWRAFF	TGTGCCAGCAGTCAGGGATGGCGCGCTTTCTTT
TRBJ1-2	TRBV29-1	NA	NA	CSVESGGNYGYTF	TGCAGCGTTGAATCGGGAGGCAACTATGGCTACACCTTC
TRBJ1-2	TRBV5-1	NA	NA	CASSLTDPYGYTF	TGCGCCAGCAGCCTAACAGACCCCTATGGCTACACCTTC
TRBJ1-1	TRBV19	NA	NA	CASRDTLNTEAFF	TGTGCCAGTAGGGACACCCTGAACACTGAAGCTTTCTTT
TRBJ2-3	TRBV6-4	TRBD1	NA	CASSAGTGSTDTQYF	TGTGCCAGCAGTGCGGGGACAGGGAGCACAGATACGCAGTATTTT
TRBJ1-1	TRBV9	TRBD1	once	CASSVTASGQGAKNTEAFF	TGTGCCAGCAGCGTAACCGCCTCCGGACAGGGGGCGAAGAACACTGAAGCTTTCTTT
TRBJ2-3	TRBV5-4	TRBD2	NA	CASSSTSGGATDTQYF	TGTGCCAGCAGCAGTACTAGCGGGGGGGCGACAGATACGCAGTATTTT
TRBJ1-2	TRBV6-6	TRBD1	NA	CASMYFQGVDYGYTF	TGTGCCAGCATGTACTTCCAGGGGGTTGACTATGGCTACACCTTC
TRBJ1-1	TRBV30	TRBD1	NA	CAWSVTLDRDTEAFF	TGTGCCTGGAGTGTGACCTTGGACAGGGACACTGAAGCTTTCTTT
TRBJ1-2	TRBV19	NA	NA	CASSIALPGTEENYGYTF	TGTGCCAGTAGCATTGCCTTGCCCGGGACTGAAGAAAACTATGGCTACACCTTC
TRBJ2-1	TRBV7-3	TRBD2	NA	CASSLTTSGPYNEQFF	TGTGCCAGCAGCTTAACGACTAGCGGGCCGTACAATGAGCAGTTCTTC
TRBJ2-5	TRBV25-1	NA	NA	CASSEYARGETQYF	TGTGCCAGCAGTGAATACGCGAGGGGGGAGACCCAGTACTTC
TRBJ2-1	TRBV19	NA	NA	CASSAHTNPYNEQFF	TGTGCCAGTAGTGCCCACACTAACCCCTACAATGAGCAGTTCTTC
TRBJ2-7	TRBV15	TRBD2	NA	CATSSQAGGPDEQYF	TGTGCCACCAGCTCTCAAGCGGGGGGGCCGGACGAGCAGTACTTC
TRBJ1-1	TRBV27	NA	NA	CASSWGTNTEAFF	TGTGCCAGCAGCTGGGGGACAAACACTGAAGCTTTCTTT
TRBJ2-1	TRBV7-9	NA	NA	CASSSVGTGLWNEQFF	TGTGCCAGCAGCTCTGTCGGAACAGGGTTATGGAATGAGCAGTTCTTC
TRBJ2-1	TRBV13	NA	NA	CASSSGQGWTYNEQFF	TGTGCCAGCAGCTCCGGCCAGGGGTGGACCTACAATGAGCAGTTCTTC
TRBJ1-6	TRBV6-5	TRBD1	NA	CASSRDRENSPLHF	TGTGCCAGCAGCCGGGACAGGGAAAATTCACCCCTCCACTTT
TRBJ1-1	TRBV28	NA	NA	CASSLQQGWTEAFF	TGTGCCAGCAGTCTCCAACAGGGTTGGACTGAAGCTTTCTTT
TRBJ1-1	TRBV5-5	NA	few	CASSFSDTEAFF	TGTGCCAGCAGCTTCTCCGACACTGAAGCTTTCTTT
TRBJ1-4	TRBV13	TRBD1	NA	CASSLGTGSEKLFF	TGTGCCAGCAGCTTGGGGACAGGGTCCGAAAAACTGTTTTTT
TRBJ2-2	TRBV5-8	TRBD2	once	CASSLYGLAGTGELFF	TGTGCCAGCAGCTTGTACGGACTAGCGGGCACCGGGGAGCTGTTTTTT
TRBJ2-1	TRBV14	TRBD2	NA	CASSQDRGGLAGYEQFF	TGTGCCAGCAGCCAAGACCGCGGGGGACTAGCGGGTTATGAGCAGTTCTTC
TRBJ1-2	TRBV27	NA	few	CASSLSADNYGYTF	TGTGCCAGCAGTTTATCGGCAGATAACTATGGCTACACCTTC
TRBJ1-1	TRBV2	TRBD1	NA	CASRGSGQGALTEAFF	TGTGCCAGCCGGGGGAGCGGACAGGGGGCTCTCACTGAAGCTTTCTTT
TRBJ2-3	TRBV2	TRBD2	NA	CASSEARLAGVRDTQYF	TGTGCCAGCAGTGAAGCAAGACTAGCGGGAGTTCGAGATACGCAGTATTTT
TRBJ2-7	TRBV5-8	NA	NA	CASSQVYEQYF	TGTGCCAGCAGCCAGGTATACGAGCAGTACTTC
TRBJ2-2	TRBV5-5	NA	NA	CASSLGGGAYTGELFF	TGTGCCAGCAGCTTGGGAGGGGGGGCCTACACCGGGGAGCTGTTTTTT
TRBJ1-1	TRBV25-1	NA	NA	CASSLTKPLTGTGPEAFF	TGTGCCAGCAGTTTGACCAAACCGTTGACAGGCACCGGTCCTGAAGCTTTCTTT
TRBJ2-5	TRBV5-4	TRBD1	NA	CASSVDRGQETQYF	TGTGCCAGCAGCGTGGACAGGGGGCAAGAGACCCAGTACTTC
TRBJ2-3	TRBV7-9	TRBD2	NA	CASGGTSGSADTQYF	TGTGCCAGCGGGGGGACTAGCGGGAGTGCAGATACGCAGTATTTT
TRBJ1-1	TRBV10-3	NA	NA	CAISDLTEAFF	TGTGCCATCAGTGATTTAACTGAAGCTTTCTTT
TRBJ2-5	TRBV7-9	TRBD2	NA	CASSSRLAGAQSAQYF	TGTGCCAGCAGCAGCCGACTAGCGGGGGCCCAGTCGGCCCAGTACTTC
TRBJ1-1	TRBV6-1	TRBD1	few	CASSEDRGGTEAFF	TGTGCCAGCAGTGAGGACAGGGGAGGTACTGAAGCTTTCTTT
TRBJ2-7	TRBV19	NA	NA	CASSSLYGTYEQYF	TGTGCCAGTAGTTCTCTATATGGTACCTACGAGCAGTACTTC
TRBJ1-5	TRBV27	TRBD1	NA	CASSITGANQPQHF	TGTGCCAGCAGTATTACAGGGGCGAATCAGCCCCAGCATTTT